A single sample is the source of the 4 T cell receptor beta chains below, sequenced in a study of blood T cell repertoires in COVID-19. Method: immunoSEQ multiplex PCR; TCRdb's copy keeps in-frame clones and lacks some. The repertoire consists of some 490,000 clones, with approximately 90% occurring once and the leading ten covering 6.5% to 8.5%. Sequences were obtained from PBMCs or T cells enriched from blood (not recorded which). Receptors were obtained from a woman in her fifties or sixties who had recovered from COVID-19.

The V and J genes are TRBV7-4 and TRBJ2-1, with D possibly being TRBD1 (6 bases). Per the germline V gene, CDR1 is SGHVT and CDR2 is SQSDAQ. With 8 bases removed from V and 3 bases from J, the gap between germline ends came to 14 bases. The CDR3 spans 14 residues. Here the CDR3 DNA reads TGTGCCAGCTTGCCGGGACACAGCTACAATGAGCAGTTCTTC. It yields the protein CASLPGHSYNEQFF.

This clone has only a few counts. The chain recombines TRBV27 with TRBJ1-6; weak D call: TRBD1 (5 bases). The CDR3 is made up of 15 amino acids. The V end was cut by 5 bases, the J end by 4 bases, with 12 bases between. Germline CDR1 reads MNHEY; CDR2 reads SMNVEV (reference sequence). This CDR3 reads CASSAQGIYNSPLHF. The CDR3 nucleotides are TGTGCCAGCAGTGCGCAGGGAATTTATAATTCACCCCTCCACTTT.

V and J are TRBV2 and TRBJ1-5; D not certain. From germline, CDR1 is SNHLY and CDR2 FYNNEI. CDR3 length: 13 amino acids. V was cut by 7 bases and J by 4 bases, with 11 bases left in between. The CDR3 is CASKIQPNQPQHF. The DNA of the CDR3 is TGTGCCAGCAAGATACAGCCTAATCAGCCCCAGCATTTT.

The rearrangement joins TRBV11-2 to TRBJ2-1; 9 bases are shared with TRBD2. V dropped 3 bases and J dropped 4; count of bases not matched to a gene: 10. From germline, CDR1 is SGHAT and CDR2 FQNNGV. The CDR3 is 17 amino acids. CDR3 region: CASSLGGASGVYNEQFF. The DNA of the CDR3 is TGTGCCAGCAGCTTGGGGGGCGCTAGCGGGGTATACAATGAGCAGTTCTTC.